This paragraph covers one T cell receptor (beta chain) sequence. V lost 6 bases to trimming and J lost 6 bases; unmatched junction nucleotides: 2. The CDR3 consists of 13 residues. Germline CDR1 reads MGHDK; CDR2 reads SYGVNS. This sample is part of a study of blood T cell repertoires in COVID-19. Study as a whole: T cells, B-cell-depleted T cells, or PBMCs provided the cDNA or gDNA that served as material.

In the authors' workflow: Amplified reference gene primers provided the basis for estimating nucleated cell counts. TCRdb keeps only in-frame clones here, not all; method: immunoSEQ multiplex PCR. D and trimming were read from the DNA, whereas the V and J calls and clone size are those reported in that table. The sample consists of 150,000 or so clones, more than 70% of them appearing once. Sequencing used peripheral blood. The sequence was collected from a man aged 45-65 years with acute or convalescent COVID-19. The chain couples TRBV25-1 to TRBJ1-4; the match to TRBD1 covers 9 bases. The CDR3 loop reads CASRRTGDEKLFF. In DNA, the CDR3 is TGTGCCAGCAGGAGGACAGGGGATGAAAAACTGTTTTTT.